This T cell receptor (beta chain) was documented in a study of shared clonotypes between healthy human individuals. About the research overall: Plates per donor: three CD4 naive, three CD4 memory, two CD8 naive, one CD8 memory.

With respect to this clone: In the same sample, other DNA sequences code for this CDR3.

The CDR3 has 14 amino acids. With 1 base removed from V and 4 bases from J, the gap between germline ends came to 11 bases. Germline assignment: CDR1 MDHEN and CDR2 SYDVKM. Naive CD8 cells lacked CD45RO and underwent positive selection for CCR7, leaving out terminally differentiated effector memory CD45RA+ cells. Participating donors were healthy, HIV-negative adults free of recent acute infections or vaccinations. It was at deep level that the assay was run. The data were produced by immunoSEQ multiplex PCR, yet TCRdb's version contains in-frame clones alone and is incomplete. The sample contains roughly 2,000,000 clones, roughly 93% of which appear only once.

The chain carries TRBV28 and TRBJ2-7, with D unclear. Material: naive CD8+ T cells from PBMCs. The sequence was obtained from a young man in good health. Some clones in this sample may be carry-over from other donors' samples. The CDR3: CASSLSSGLYEQYF. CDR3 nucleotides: TGTGCCAGCAGTTTATCGTCGGGCCTTTACGAGCAGTACTTC.